Presented here are 27 T cell receptor beta chains from one specimen sequenced in a study of cytomegalovirus exposure and HLA in healthy donors. With 60 Vbeta and 13 Jbeta primers, the PCR was carried out. This table comes from immunoSEQ multiplex PCR, and its TCRdb copy is limited to in-frame clones, with some not included. The top ten hold less than 2.5% of the sample, which has 100,000 to 150,000 clones, around 86% seen once. Material for sequencing was PBMCs. These receptor sequences come from a woman aged 35 to 49 in good health and CMV-seronegative.

The chain joins TRBV5-6 to TRBJ2-7, with D unclear. V gave up 0 bases and J gave up 7 bases, with 11 bases separating them. In germline, CDR1 is SGHDT, CDR2 YYEEEE. The CDR3 length is 13 residues. Here the CDR3 DNA reads TGTGCCAGCAGCTTGGTGGTACTCTCAGAGCAGTACTTC. Protein: CASSLVVLSEQYF.

About this clone itself: Other nucleotide sequences from this sample produce the same CDR3. The chain is built from TRBV11-3 and TRBJ2-1, with D perhaps TRBD1 (5 bases). The CDR3 has 13 amino acids. The V gene's germline CDR1 is SGHNT and CDR2 YENEEA. Trimming took 1 base from V and 5 from J, leaving 6 bases between them. The CDR3 loop reads CASSLGGDNEQFF. CDR3 DNA: TGTGCCAGCAGCTTAGGGGGCGACAATGAGCAGTTCTTC.

V and J are TRBV5-1 and TRBJ1-1; 7 nucleotides match TRBD1. Germline CDR1 is SGHRS and CDR2 is YFSETQ. V dropped 4 bases and J dropped 4; count of bases not matched to a gene: 7. This CDR3 comprises 14 residues. The CDR3 DNA reads as TGCGCCAGCAGCCCGGGGACAGAGGGCACTGAAGCTTTCTTT. Amino acid sequence: CASSPGTEGTEAFF.

The V call is TRBV7-9, the J call TRBJ1-2; D gene ambiguous. With 7 bases removed from V and 2 bases from J, the gap between germline ends came to 14 bases. Germline CDR1 is SEHNR and CDR2 is FQNEAQ (reference sequence). The CDR3 covers 14 residues. CDR3 amino acids: CASTTSTQNYGYTF. DNA of the CDR3: TGTGCCAGCACCACTAGCACCCAGAACTATGGCTACACCTTC. The entire variable domain, with the rest obtained from reference TRBV7-9 and TRBJ1-2, is as follows: DTGVSQNPRHKITKRGQNVTFRCDPISEHNRLYWYRQTLGQGPEFLTYFQNEAQLEKSRLLSDRFSAERPKGSFSTLEIQRTEQGDSAMYLCASTTSTQNYGYTFGSGTRLTVV.

The chain employs TRBV28 and TRBJ2-1, with 14 bases fitting TRBD2. This CDR3 has 14 residues. J lost 12 bases, V lost 4 bases, and 5 bases had no gene match. Germline V gives CDR1 MDHEN, CDR2 SYDVKM. CDR3 amino acids: CASSSTSGRVRQFF. CDR3 DNA: TGTGCCAGCAGTTCGACTAGCGGGAGGGTACGGCAGTTCTTC. The entire variable domain, with the rest obtained from reference TRBV28 and TRBJ2-1, is as follows: DVKVTQSSRYLVKRTGEKVFLECVQDMDHENMFWYRQDPGLGLRLIYFSYDVKMKEKGDIPEGYSVSREKKERFSLILESASTNQTSMYLCASSSTSGRVRQFFGPGTRLTVL.

The V and J genes are TRBV7-2 and TRBJ2-1; a weak D match, TRBD2 (6 bases). Trimming cost V 4 bases and J 14 bases, with 24 bases left between them. Germline V CDR1 and CDR2: SGHTA, FQGNSA. The CDR3 length is 15 residues. The CDR3 nucleotides read TGTGCCAGCAGCTCCCAAGCGGGCTTGAGGATTGTCGAGTTCTTC. Amino acids: CASSSQAGLRIVEFF.

This clone was seen a single time. V usage is TRBV19 and J usage is TRBJ2-4; possibly TRBD1 for D (6 bases). From germline, CDR1 is LNHDA and CDR2 SQIVND (reference sequence). V was shortened by 6 bases and J by 4 bases, with 16 bases between the two germline ends. The CDR3 is made up of 15 amino acids. The CDR3: CASRKDSLGKNIQYF. The CDR3 coding sequence is TGTGCCAGTAGGAAGGACAGTCTTGGAAAAAACATTCAGTACTTC.

The rearrangement links TRBV19 to TRBJ2-3; D gene ambiguous. With 4 bases removed from V and 5 bases from J, the gap between germline ends came to 10 bases. Germline V CDR1 and CDR2: LNHDA, SQIVND (reference sequence). The CDR3 has 13 residues. This chain's CDR3 is CASSSRRVDTQYF. The DNA of the CDR3 is TGTGCCAGTAGTAGCCGGAGAGTAGATACGCAGTATTTT.

This chain's CDR3 is CASSRRPAAGITYNEQFF. CDR3 in DNA: TGTGCCAGCAGCCGACGGCCGGCCGCAGGGATTACCTACAATGAGCAGTTCTTC. The genes are TRBV7-2 and TRBJ2-1, with D possibly matching TRBD1 (5 bases). The CDR3 has 18 residues. Trimming left V 5 bases short and J 2 bases short, with 22 bases between. Looked up from germline, CDR1 is SGHTA and CDR2 is FQGNSA.

This clone was observed once. V gene TRBV10-3 combines with J gene TRBJ2-7, with 12 bases matching TRBD1. The CDR3 runs to 15 residues. The J segment lost 7 bases and the V segment lost 5 bases, leaving 9 bases of the junction unmatched. Germline-derived CDR1 and CDR2 are ENHRY and SYGVKD. The CDR3 DNA reads as TGTGCCATCAGTTCCCCGGGACAGGGGGCGCGGGAGCAGTACTTC. It codes for CAISSPGQGAREQYF.

The gene calls are TRBV28 and TRBJ2-3, with 7 nucleotides matching TRBD1. Trimming removed 5 bases from V and 2 bases from J; junction bases left unmatched: 1. This CDR3 is 13 amino acids long. Germline lookup yields CDR1 MDHEN and CDR2 SYDVKM. The CDR3 nucleotides read TGTGCCAGCAGTACAGGGGACACAGATACGCAGTATTTT. It is translated as CASSTGDTDTQYF.

This clone is a singleton in its sample. This chain uses TRBV18 with TRBJ2-7; TRBD1 is a possible D gene (6 bases). From germline, CDR1 is KGHSH and CDR2 LQKENI. Trimming shortened V by 3 bases and J by 10 bases, and 16 bases separated the two germline ends. CDR3 length equals 13 residues. The CDR3 coding sequence is TGTGCCAGCTCACCGTCCCGGGACAATGGACAGTACTTC. It is translated as CASSPSRDNGQYF.

The V gene is TRBV28, the J gene TRBJ1-1, with TRBD1 matching over 8 bases. This CDR3 spans 14 amino acids. CDR1 is MDHEN, CDR2 SYDVKM, per germline. V shed 2 bases, J shed 6 bases, and the junction held 5 bases outside the gene matches. The CDR3 coding sequence is TGTGCCAGCAGTTTACAGGGGGCGAGTCCTGAAGCTTTCTTT. This translates into CASSLQGASPEAFF.

The V and J genes are TRBV5-1 and TRBJ2-5; maybe TRBD2 (6 bases). Germline V gene sequence: CDR1 SGHRS, CDR2 YFSETQ. The length of the CDR3 is 16 residues. The V and J ends lost 0 bases and 9 bases respectively, with 21 bases between them. CDR3 amino acids: CASSLDTAGRPSAQYF. In DNA form, the CDR3 reads TGCGCCAGCAGCTTGGACACAGCGGGCCGACCTTCGGCCCAGTACTTC.

The V call is TRBV30, the J call TRBJ1-5, with TRBD1 matching 8 bases. Germline CDR1 and CDR2: GTSNPN and SVGIG (reference sequence). With 2 bases clipped from V and 3 bases from J, the junction kept 6 bases outside the gene matches. The CDR3 totals 15 residues. Here the CDR3 reads CAWSPLTGANQPQHF. CDR3 DNA: TGTGCCTGGAGTCCACTGACAGGGGCCAATCAGCCCCAGCATTTT.

This chain connects TRBV18 to TRBJ2-5; D gene unclear. Per germline, CDR1 KGHSH and CDR2 LQKENI. Trimming took off 3 bases at V and 5 bases at J, with 7 bases between the two ends. This CDR3 spans 12 amino acids. The DNA of the CDR3 is TGTGCCAGCTCACCCATTCGGGAGACCCAGTACTTC. This gives the protein CASSPIRETQYF.

This clone was found a few times. CDR3 sequence (DNA): TGTGCCAGCAGCCCCTCAGTGGCGAACACCGGGGAGCTGTTTTTT. It specifies CASSPSVANTGELFF. The rearrangement links TRBV4-2 to TRBJ2-2, with D unresolved. Germline V lookup: CDR1 LGHNA, CDR2 YNFKEQ. Trimming took 4 bases from V and 0 from J, leaving 9 bases between them. This CDR3 has 15 residues.

The rearrangement joins TRBV5-1 to TRBJ2-2; TRBD2 matches 7 bases. Per the germline V gene, CDR1 is SGHRS and CDR2 is YFSETQ. The CDR3 runs to 19 residues. Trimming took 0 bases from V and 0 from J; bases not matched to a gene: 11. This CDR3 is CASSLARTAGTTNTGELFF. CDR3 sequence (DNA): TGCGCCAGCAGCTTGGCTAGAACCGCGGGGACTACGAACACCGGGGAGCTGTTTTTT. The variable domain in full, completed from reference TRBV5-1 and TRBJ2-2, reads KAGVTQTPRYLIKTRGQQVTLSCSPISGHRSVSWYQQTPGQGLQFLFEYFSETQRNKGNFPGRFSGRQFSNSRSEMNVSTLELGDSALYLCASSLARTAGTTNTGELFFGEGSRLTVL.

This chain joins TRBV6-5 and TRBJ1-1; D is unresolved. CDR3 length: 13 residues. The V gene lost 2 bases and the J gene lost 1 base, with 5 bases spanning the gap. The germline V gene has CDR1 MNHEY and CDR2 SVGAGI. The CDR3 sequence is CASSYEPNTEAFF. The CDR3 DNA is TGTGCCAGCAGTTACGAGCCGAACACTGAAGCTTTCTTT.

The rearrangement joins TRBV9 to TRBJ2-3; D is unresolved. V dropped 0 bases and J dropped 0 bases, with 11 bases sitting between them. This CDR3 spans 16 amino acids. Germline V lookup: CDR1 SGDLS, CDR2 YYNGEE. The CDR3 loop is CASSVGWAVSTDTQYF. The CDR3 bases are TGTGCCAGCAGCGTAGGCTGGGCCGTAAGCACAGATACGCAGTATTTT.

The chain links TRBV5-4 to TRBJ2-1; 15 bases are shared with TRBD2. The length of the CDR3 is 14 residues. The V and J ends lost 3 bases and 10 bases, in that order; junction bases with no gene match: 2. CDR1 and CDR2 (germline): SGHNT, YYREEE (reference sequence). DNA for the CDR3: TGTGCCAGCAGCTGGGGACTAGCGGGAGGCGAGCAGTTCTTC. Translating gives CASSWGLAGGEQFF.

CDR3 region: CASSYGGAEAFF. CDR3 DNA sequence: TGTGCCAGCAGTTACGGGGGGGCTGAAGCTTTCTTT. The chain employs TRBV6-5 and TRBJ1-1, with a weak D call TRBD1 (5 bases). Germline assignment: CDR1 MNHEY and CDR2 SVGAGI. V was pared by 2 bases and J by 6 bases, with 7 bases between. There are 12 residues in the CDR3.

The V gene is TRBV18, the J gene TRBJ1-1; possible D gene TRBD1, 6 bases. Deletions cut 4 bases from V and 3 bases from J, with 12 bases between. CDR1 KGHSH and CDR2 LQKENI come from the germline V gene. The CDR3 extends over 14 amino acids. The CDR3 nucleotides are TGTGCCAGCTCACAGGACAGCCAATACACTGAAGCTTTCTTT. Its translation: CASSQDSQYTEAFF.

This sequence joins TRBV18 and TRBJ1-2; 10 positions agree with TRBD1. V trimming: 4 bases; J trimming: 1 base; junction bases outside the gene matches: 9. CDR1 and CDR2 (germline): KGHSH, LQKENI. The CDR3 loop spans 17 amino acids. DNA for the CDR3: TGTGCCAGCTCACACCCCGGACAGGGGGTAATTAACTATGGCTACACCTTC. The encoded protein is CASSHPGQGVINYGYTF.

This chain connects TRBV28 to TRBJ1-1, with 9 bases fitting TRBD1. Germline assignment: CDR1 MDHEN and CDR2 SYDVKM. The CDR3 is made up of 14 amino acids. V shed 7 bases, J shed 5 bases, and the junction held 8 bases outside the gene matches. CDR3 sequence reads: CASTEQGAYTEAFF. For the CDR3, the DNA is TGTGCCAGCACCGAACAGGGGGCGTATACTGAAGCTTTCTTT.

This clone was picked up one time. V is TRBV5-6 and J is TRBJ2-7; D not resolved. Deletions cut 3 bases from V and 2 bases from J, with 18 bases between. CDR1 is SGHDT and CDR2 is YYEEEE in the germline V gene. The CDR3 runs 16 residues. This CDR3 is CASSSLQVTLTYEQYF. CDR3 DNA sequence: TGTGCCAGCAGCTCGCTCCAGGTTACCCTTACCTACGAGCAGTACTTC.

The gene calls are TRBV14 and TRBJ2-2; 7 positions match TRBD2. This CDR3 is built from 15 residues. V was clipped by 1 base and J by 3 bases; unmatched bases: 2. Germline CDR1 SGHDN, CDR2 FVKESK. The CDR3, as DNA: TGTGCCAGCAGCCAAGTGACTAGCTACACCGGGGAGCTGTTTTTT. Residues: CASSQVTSYTGELFF.